A selection of T cell receptor beta chains follows, all from one sample in a study of blood T cell repertoires in COVID-19. Assay: immunoSEQ multiplex PCR; the TCRdb copy retains only in-frame clones and omits some. The sample records about 240,000 clones, roughly 87% being singletons. Sequenced material: peripheral blood. The source is a man aged 55 to 70 who had recovered from COVID-19. The CDR3 runs from the conserved cysteine through the conserved F or W. D genes are given only for firm matches. Clone sizes are given selectively: once, few, many, or a class where the clone is expanded.

V gene	D gene	clone size	J gene	CDR3 DNA	CDR3 protein
TRBV24-1	.	once	TRBJ1-1	TGTGCCACCAGTGCGGGTAGGGGAGCTTTCTTT	CATSAGRGAFF
TRBV19	.	.	TRBJ1-2	TGTGCCAGTAGTATCTTCTTGGGACAAGGCAACTATGGCTACACCTTC	CASSIFLGQGNYGYTF
TRBV5-1	.	once	TRBJ2-1	TGCGCCAGCAGCACGACCGGGACACGGAACAATGAGCAGTTCTTC	CASSTTGTRNNEQFF
TRBV4-2	.	.	TRBJ2-1	TGTGCCAGCAGCCAGAACGGGGGAGGTTCCTACAATGAGCAGTTCTTC	CASSQNGGGSYNEQFF
TRBV2	.	.	TRBJ1-6	TGTGCCAGCAGGGCAGTTTCCGGGATTAATTCACCCCTCCACTTT	CASRAVSGINSPLHF
TRBV18	TRBD1	.	TRBJ1-6	TGTGCCAGCTCACCGGGACAGGGGCTGGGCCCCCTCCACTTT	CASSPGQGLGPLHF
TRBV18	.	.	TRBJ2-7	TGTGCCAGCTCACCACCGCAGGGCCCAACCTACGAGCAGTACTTC	CASSPPQGPTYEQYF
TRBV18	.	.	TRBJ2-1	TGTGCCAGCTCATACTCACACAGATACAATGAGCAGTTCTTC	CASSYSHRYNEQFF
TRBV7-2	TRBD1	.	TRBJ2-7	TGTGCCAGCAGCTACAGGGGGCGCTACGAGCAGTACTTC	CASSYRGRYEQYF
TRBV3-1/TRBV3-2	.	.	TRBJ1-1	TGTGCCAGCAGCCGCGGGGGCCTGAACACTGAAGCTTTCTTT	CASSRGGLNTEAFF
TRBV7-9	.	.	TRBJ2-1	TGTGCCAGCAGCTTACCCCCAGGGCGTCGGGTCCACAATGAGCAGTTCTTC	CASSLPPGRRVHNEQFF